This TCR beta chain was sequenced during a study of T cells after yellow fever vaccination. Whole-study results and caveats: Researchers noted that a small share of clonotypes showed up in both CD4 and CD8 compartments. The presence of abundant clonotypes contaminating from the bulk population was possible in FACS-sorted repertoires. Post-booster repertoires contained most primary-vaccination clones again (roughly 97% CD4, approximately 88% CD8).

In making TCR cDNA, 5'RACE template switching added a universal primer site and UMIs to it. MiXCR was run by TCRdb on the 5' RACE reads, yielding one entry per CDR3 protein. The table has about 68,000 distinct CDR3 sequences, over 6.5% seen once; the top ten hold about 40%. This clonotype showed up many times. Its antigen is currently unknown. The CDR3 runs 16 residues. The germline gives CDR1 LNHNV, CDR2 YYDKDF (reference sequence). Trimming took 4 bases from V and 3 from J, leaving 16 bases between them. Material: CD8+ T cells sorted from PBMCs, obtained approximately 40 days after the first yellow fever vaccination. V is TRBV15 and J is TRBJ1-5, with D unresolved. This sequence was found in a man younger than 30 who received the YFV17D yellow fever vaccine. This CDR3 reads CATSNGLRQANQPQHF. DNA for the CDR3: TGTGCCACCAGCAACGGTTTGAGGCAGGCCAATCAGCCCCAGCATTTT.